This entry lists 27 T cell receptor beta chains sequenced from one sample in a study of T cell repertoires in cytomegalovirus infection. TCRdb redid the calling of the reads with MiXCR, one entry per CDR3 protein. This table has around 200,000 distinct CDR3 sequences, about a sixth appearing once. Material for sequencing was CD8+ T cells from PBMCs. The receptors shown here come from a human donor in good health (CMV status not recorded). Some clones in this sample may be carry-over from other donors' samples.

This clonotype has just a few counts. The J gene is TRBJ2-1, the V gene TRBV23-1, with TRBD1 matching 7 bases. TRBV23-1 is recorded as an ORF, its role being uncertain. Losses at the gene ends were 6 bases for V and 2 bases for J; bases not matched to a gene: 7. There are 15 residues in the CDR3. In nucleotides, the CDR3 is TGCGCCAGCAGCATCCGGGACAGAGCCTACAATGAGCAGTTCTTC. It translates to CASSIRDRAYNEQFF.

This clonotype occurred a few times. The chain couples TRBV6-5 to TRBJ2-7, with D possibly TRBD2 on 6 matching bases. The germline V and J ends were trimmed by 7 bases and 0 bases, with 16 bases remaining between them. CDR3 size: 15 residues. The germline V gene has CDR1 MNHEY and CDR2 SVGAGI. The CDR3 is CASTPGLTSSYEQYF. DNA for the CDR3: TGTGCCAGCACCCCGGGACTGACTAGCTCCTACGAGCAGTACTTC.

The rearrangement joins TRBV12-3 or TRBV12-4 to TRBJ1-1; a weak D match, TRBD1 (5 bases). V was cut by 7 bases and J by 0 bases, with 12 bases left in between. This CDR3 region has 14 residues. The CDR3 coding sequence is TGTGCCAGCAATCGGGGGGGAGTGAACACTGAAGCTTTCTTT. As protein: CASNRGGVNTEAFF.

The chain links TRBV7-9 to TRBJ2-1, with 12 bases aligning to TRBD1. V was pared by 8 bases and J by 9 bases, with 5 bases of the junction left unmatched. The CDR3 has 13 residues. Germline loops: CDR1 SEHNR, CDR2 FQNEAQ (reference sequence). The CDR3 protein is CASGGQGASEQFF. CDR3 bases: TGTGCCAGCGGGGGACAGGGGGCAAGTGAGCAGTTCTTC.

This clonotype has only a few counts. This chain links TRBV11-2 with TRBJ2-5; D might be TRBD1 (6 bases). Deletions cut 1 base from V and 3 bases from J, with 12 bases between. The CDR3 runs to 15 residues. The V gene's germline CDR1 is SGHAT and CDR2 FQNNGV. The CDR3 DNA is TGTGCCAGCAGCTTAGGGTGGACAGAAAAAGAGACCCAGTACTTC. It is translated as CASSLGWTEKETQYF.

CDR3 loop: CSVEDRRTSYNEQFF. The CDR3 nucleotides read TGCAGCGTTGAAGATCGTCGGACGTCCTACAATGAGCAGTTCTTC. The chain employs TRBV29-1 and TRBJ2-1; D is unresolved. The CDR3 runs to 15 residues. Trimming shortened V by 0 bases and J by 1 base, and 10 bases separated the two germline ends. Germline V gives CDR1 SQVTM, CDR2 ANQGSEA.

The chain combines TRBV7-2 with TRBJ2-7; D is unclear. This CDR3 region has 14 residues. CDR1 is SGHTA, CDR2 FQGNSA, per germline. Trimming removed 1 base at V and 9 bases at J, with 16 bases between. The CDR3 DNA follows: TGTGCCAGCAGCTTAGGTATGGTGGGCTACTCGCAGTACTTC. Translating gives CASSLGMVGYSQYF.

The CDR3 region has the DNA TGTGCCAGCAGAGTCGGTTCCTACGAGCAGTACTTC. The encoded protein is CASRVGSYEQYF. The J gene is TRBJ2-7, the V gene TRBV12-3 or TRBV12-4; no clear D. This CDR3 is built from 12 residues. V was clipped by 6 bases and J by 1 base, with 7 bases between them.

The table lists this clonotype with a few counts. The chain carries TRBV7-2 and TRBJ1-2; D call uncertain. V lost 1 base and J 2 bases, leaving 11 bases between the germline ends. The CDR3 consists of 15 residues. Germline V gene sequence: CDR1 SGHTA, CDR2 FQGNSA. DNA of the CDR3: TGTGCCAGCAGCTTAGTTGACGGACCCAACTATGGCTACACCTTC. It translates to CASSLVDGPNYGYTF. The full variable domain, completed using reference TRBV7-2 and TRBJ1-2, is GAGVSQSPSNKVTEKGKDVELRCDPISGHTALYWYRQSLGQGLEFLIYFQGNSAPDKSGLPSDRFSAERTGGSVSTLTIQRTQQEDSAVYLCASSLVDGPNYGYTFGSGTRLTVV.

This clonotype came up a few times. The J gene is TRBJ1-1, the V gene TRBV29-1; tentative D call: TRBD1 (5 bases). CDR1 and CDR2 (germline): SQVTM, ANQGSEA. Between the trimmed V and J ends, which lost 6 bases and 5 bases, there was a span of 16 bases. The CDR3 spans 13 residues. CDR3 coding DNA: TGCAGCGTCTGGACGCCGGAGGGGACTGAAGCTTTCTTT. Its translation is CSVWTPEGTEAFF.

The chain recombines TRBV5-1 with TRBJ2-7; the D gene is possibly TRBD1 (6 bases). Germline V lookup: CDR1 SGHRS, CDR2 YFSETQ. This CDR3 region has 15 residues. With 3 bases removed from V and 2 bases from J, the gap between germline ends came to 15 bases. CDR3 in DNA: TGCGCCAGCAGCTACTCCGGGACAAGTACCTACGAGCAGTACTTC. This codes for CASSYSGTSTYEQYF.

A few counts support this clonotype. V gene TRBV4-3 combines with J gene TRBJ1-2, with a weak D call TRBD1 (6 bases). Germline V gene sequence: CDR1 LGHNA, CDR2 YSLEER. Trimming cost V 0 bases and J 4 bases, with 12 bases left between them. The CDR3 is 15 residues long. The CDR3 DNA is TGCGCCAGCAGCCAAGATCGGGGGGGCAGCTATGGCTACACCTTC. Residues: CASSQDRGGSYGYTF.

This clonotype has a handful of counts. The chain recombines TRBV6-5 with TRBJ1-2, with 9 bases fitting TRBD1. V lost 5 bases, J lost 8 bases, and 36 bases stayed unmatched. This CDR3 is built from 23 residues. Looked up from germline, CDR1 is MNHEY and CDR2 is SVGAGI. The CDR3 protein is CASSSPRGGTTLQSRDRVYGYTF. The CDR3 DNA is TGTGCCAGCAGTAGCCCAAGGGGGGGGACTACACTTCAAAGCCGGGACAGGGTCTACGGCTACACCTTC.

This clonotype was detected once. The rearrangement links TRBV20-1 to TRBJ2-7; a weak D match, TRBD1 (6 bases). The V end was cut by 0 bases, the J end by 3 bases, with 15 bases between. The CDR3 consists of 15 residues. The germline V gene encodes CDR1 DFQATT and CDR2 SNEGSKA (reference sequence). The CDR3: CSARDLLGADYEQYF. The CDR3 DNA reads TGCAGTGCTAGAGATCTTTTGGGGGCAGACTACGAGCAGTACTTC.

This clonotype was observed a few times. The CDR3 reads CASSLSRVGGNYGYTF. CDR3 sequence (DNA): TGTGCCAGCAGCTTATCCCGGGTAGGGGGCAACTATGGCTACACCTTC. The rearrangement uses TRBV7-8 and TRBJ1-2, with TRBD1 matching 7 bases. Trimming took 2 bases from V and 2 from J; bases not matched to a gene: 8. The germline V gene has CDR1 SGHVS and CDR2 FQNEAQ. The CDR3 runs to 16 residues.

The chain couples TRBV7-2 to TRBJ1-1; D is undetermined. The CDR3 runs to 12 residues. Looked up from germline, CDR1 is SGHTA and CDR2 is FQGNSA. Trimming shortened V by 7 bases and J by 5 bases, and 11 bases separated the two germline ends. CDR3 sequence reads: CASTLGRTEAFF. In DNA, the CDR3 is TGTGCCAGCACATTAGGTCGGACTGAAGCTTTCTTT. Full variable domain (missing parts from reference TRBV7-2 and TRBJ1-1): GAGVSQSPSNKVTEKGKDVELRCDPISGHTALYWYRQSLGQGLEFLIYFQGNSAPDKSGLPSDRFSAERTGGSVSTLTIQRTQQEDSAVYLCASTLGRTEAFFGQGTRLTVV.

This clonotype was seen a few times. The rearrangement uses TRBV7-8 and TRBJ2-3; D remains unclear. CDR3 length: 17 residues. V was cut by 2 bases and J by 1 base, with 16 bases left in between. Germline V gene lookup returns CDR1 SGHVS and CDR2 FQNEAQ. The CDR3 loop reads CASSLSAGSARTDTQYF. The DNA of the CDR3 is TGTGCCAGCAGCTTATCAGCCGGATCCGCCCGCACAGATACGCAGTATTTT.

The chain joins TRBV7-3 to TRBJ1-2; D uncertain. The CDR3 sequence is 13 residues long. CDR1 is SGHTA, CDR2 FQGTGA, per germline. DNA of the CDR3: TGTGCGCGGGAAGCGGGGAACTACTATGGCTACACCTTC. This encodes CAREAGNYYGYTF.

This chain joins TRBV6-5 and TRBJ1-6; D is undetermined. V lost 2 bases to trimming and J lost 3 bases, with 8 bases between them. CDR3 length equals 15 residues. The germline V gene encodes CDR1 MNHEY and CDR2 SVGAGI. This chain's CDR3 is CASSYRDNYNSPLHF. CDR3 coding DNA: TGTGCCAGCAGTTACCGCGACAACTATAATTCACCCCTCCACTTT.

The chain combines TRBV29-1 with TRBJ2-7, with 8 bases matching TRBD2. The CDR3 extends over 15 amino acids. Germline values: CDR1 SQVTM, CDR2 ANQGSEA. V dropped 2 bases and J dropped 2; count of bases not matched to a gene: 8. CDR3 DNA sequence: TGCAGCGTTGAAATCGTCGGGGGGGGCCCCTACGAGCAGTACTTC. It yields the protein CSVEIVGGGPYEQYF.

This clonotype appeared once. The gene calls are TRBV18 and TRBJ2-3; unclear D gene. There are 16 residues in the CDR3. Per germline, CDR1 KGHSH and CDR2 LQKENI. V shed 3 bases and J shed 3 bases, with 16 bases lying between them. This CDR3 is CASSPPTGVGTDTQYF. CDR3 nucleotide sequence: TGTGCCAGCTCACCGCCGACTGGAGTGGGGACAGATACGCAGTATTTT.

The table lists this clonotype with many counts. This rearrangement joins TRBV7-2 to TRBJ2-3; 7 bases match TRBD2. The length of the CDR3 is 13 residues. V was pared by 10 bases and J by 4 bases, with 8 bases of the junction left unmatched. Germline V gene sequence: CDR1 SGHTA, CDR2 FQGNSA. CDR3 coding DNA: TGTGCCACCCGTGGGGGGGAACCAGATACGCAGTATTTT. Amino acid sequence: CATRGGEPDTQYF.

The genes are TRBV7-9 and TRBJ2-2, with 9 bases matching TRBD1. The CDR3 extends over 15 amino acids. Germline V lookup: CDR1 SEHNR, CDR2 FQNEAQ (reference sequence). The V and J ends lost 6 bases and 6 bases, in that order; junction bases with no gene match: 8. The CDR3 reads CASSPTGGASGELFF. In DNA, the CDR3 is TGTGCCAGCAGTCCCACAGGGGGCGCGTCCGGGGAGCTGTTTTTT. The variable domain in full, with the rest retrieved from reference TRBV7-9 and TRBJ2-2, is DTGVSQNPRHKITKRGQNVTFRCDPISEHNRLYWYRQTLGQGPEFLTYFQNEAQLEKSRLLSDRFSAERPKGSFSTLEIQRTEQGDSAMYLCASSPTGGASGELFFGEGSRLTVL.

The chain recombines TRBV19 with TRBJ2-3; D might be TRBD1 (6 bases). Germline assignment: CDR1 LNHDA and CDR2 SQIVND (reference sequence). This CDR3 spans 13 amino acids. Trimming stripped 9 bases from V and 2 bases from J, with 12 bases between. The CDR3 sequence: CASRQENTDTQYF. The DNA of the CDR3 is TGTGCCAGCCGACAGGAGAACACAGATACGCAGTATTTT.

The DNA for the CDR3 is TGTGCCAGCAAACCGCAACAAGACAGGAGGACAGATACGCAGTATTTT. This sequence encodes CASKPQQDRRTDTQYF. V gene TRBV2 combines with J gene TRBJ2-3; weak D call: TRBD1 (6 bases). Germline-derived CDR1 and CDR2 are SNHLY and FYNNEI. This CDR3 region has 16 residues. V lost 7 bases and J 3 bases, leaving 20 bases between the germline ends.

V and J are TRBV20-1 and TRBJ2-7; D is possibly TRBD1 (6 bases). Germline loops: CDR1 DFQATT, CDR2 SNEGSKA (reference sequence). The CDR3 extends over 14 amino acids. V lost 3 bases to trimming and J lost 3 bases, with 15 bases between them. CDR3 sequence reads: CSARVGQGYYEQYF. CDR3 DNA: TGCAGTGCTAGGGTGGGCCAGGGGTACTACGAGCAGTACTTC.

In this sample, this clonotype turned up a few times. This chain joins TRBV6-2 or TRBV6-3 and TRBJ2-3, with D hard to call. This CDR3 region has 14 residues. CDR1 is MNHEY, CDR2 SVGEGT, per germline. Trimming took 2 bases from V and 3 from J, leaving 9 bases between them. The CDR3 sequence is CASSYLRNTDTQYF. CDR3 DNA: TGTGCCAGCAGTTACCTGAGGAATACAGATACGCAGTATTTT.